This TCR beta chain was captured in a study of beta chain features in type 1 diabetes. Cell sorting via CD45RO/CCR7/CD25/CD127/CD95/CD27 was performed to obtain CD4+ naive, central memory, regulatory and stem cell-like memory cells. V lost 4 bases and J lost 4, with 4 bases in between. From germline, CDR1 is SGHAT and CDR2 FQNNGV. The CDR3 contains 12 residues. This clone was seen a handful of times. No antigen is known for it. Study outcomes and limitations: In every one of the four CD4+ subsets, TCRB CDR3s were moderately but significantly shorter in Type 1 diabetes patients. For cells with high TCR expression, cDNA sequencing could yield over-representation. Among patients, naive, central memory and Treg TCRB repertoires appeared more similar than among healthy donors.

What was sequenced were expressed TCRB transcripts, since all of the isolated RNA had been reverse transcribed. The data were produced by immunoSEQ multiplex PCR, yet TCRdb's version contains in-frame clones alone and is incomplete. The repertoire has about 650,000 clones, roughly an eighth of them found once; the top ten carry approximately 0.11%. Sequenced sample: naive CD4+ T cells from blood. The genes are TRBV11-2 and TRBJ1-4; D call uncertain. The TCR was taken from a man between 25 and 39 years old with type 1 diabetes. CDR3 DNA sequence: TGTGCCAGCAGCTCCGTTAATGAAAAACTGTTTTTT. Protein: CASSSVNEKLFF.